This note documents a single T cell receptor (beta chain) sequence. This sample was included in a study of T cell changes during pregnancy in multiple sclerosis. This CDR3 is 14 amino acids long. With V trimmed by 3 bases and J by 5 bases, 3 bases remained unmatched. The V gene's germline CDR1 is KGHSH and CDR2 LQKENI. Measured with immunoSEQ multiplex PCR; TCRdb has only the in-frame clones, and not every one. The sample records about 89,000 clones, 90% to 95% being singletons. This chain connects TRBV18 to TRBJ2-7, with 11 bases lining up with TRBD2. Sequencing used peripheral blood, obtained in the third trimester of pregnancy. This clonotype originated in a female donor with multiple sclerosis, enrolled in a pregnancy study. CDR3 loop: CASSPGTSGNEQYF. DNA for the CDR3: TGTGCCAGCTCACCGGGGACTAGCGGAAACGAGCAGTACTTC.